One and the same sample provided the 12 T cell receptor beta chains below, sequenced in a study of regulatory T cells in long-lasting Graves disease. Researchers made TCR beta libraries by using iRepertoire HTBI primers and running Arm-PCR on CDR3 regions. TCRdb redid the calling of the multiplex PCR reads with MiXCR, one entry per CDR3 protein. The table shows roughly 420,000 distinct CDR3 sequences, with 15% occurring only once. The time point was: newly diagnosed GD, antithyroid drugs for less than 3 months. RNA from PBMCs was the source of the TCR library. The sequences come from peripheral blood mononuclear cells (PBMCs), collected at new diagnosis, from a patient treated with antithyroid drugs. Receptor source: a female donor with Graves disease.

This clonotype has ten or more counts. The V and J genes are TRBV13 and TRBJ2-1; tentatively, D is TRBD2 (5 bases). This CDR3 region has 14 residues. Germline V gives CDR1 PRHDT, CDR2 FYEKMQ (reference sequence). V gave up 1 base and J gave up 3 bases, with 7 bases separating them. The DNA for the CDR3 is TGTGCCAGCAGCTTAGAGCGGAGCTACAATGAGCAGTTCTTC. It encodes CASSLERSYNEQFF.

In its sample, this clonotype was seen a few times. The chain is built from TRBV5-5 and TRBJ1-2; D is ambiguous. V dropped 4 bases and J dropped 11 bases, with 12 bases sitting between them. CDR1 and CDR2 (germline): SGHKS, YYEKEE (reference sequence). This CDR3 region has 11 residues. CDR3 region: CASSRLQRYTF. The CDR3 DNA is TGTGCCAGCAGCCGCCTTCAACGATACACCTTC.

The rearrangement links TRBV5-1 to TRBJ1-1; D might be TRBD1 (5 bases). The CDR3 spans 15 residues. Germline V lookup: CDR1 SGHRS, CDR2 YFSETQ. The V end lost 2 bases, the J end lost 2 bases, and 13 bases lay between the germline ends. In DNA, the CDR3 is TGCGCCAGCAGCTTTGCAGGGCCCGATAACACTGAAGCTTTCTTT. It specifies CASSFAGPDNTEAFF.

This clonotype was detected a few times. V gene TRBV20-1 combines with J gene TRBJ1-4; no reliable D call. Germline V gene data show CDR1 as DFQATT and CDR2 as SNEGSKA (reference sequence). The CDR3 extends over 12 amino acids. Here the CDR3 DNA reads TGCGCGTACGCGGGGTATAATGAAAAACTGTTTTTT. Its translation is CAYAGYNEKLFF.

This clonotype was counted at least ten times. The chain is built from TRBV6-1 and TRBJ2-1; D is possibly TRBD1 (6 bases). Germline assignment: CDR1 MNHNS and CDR2 SASEGT. The V end lost 9 bases, the J end lost 0 bases, and 12 bases lay between the germline ends. CDR3 size: 14 residues. The CDR3 sequence is CASGGESSYNEQFF. The CDR3 DNA reads as TGTGCCAGTGGGGGCGAAAGCTCCTACAATGAGCAGTTCTTC.

The sample holds many counts of this clonotype. This chain links TRBV18 with TRBJ2-1; TRBD1 is a possible D gene (6 bases). CDR3 length: 14 amino acids. Germline CDR1 reads KGHSH; CDR2 reads LQKENI. Trimming pared 2 bases from V and 10 bases from J, leaving 15 bases between. The CDR3 region is CASSPNGAGDEQFF. CDR3 bases: TGTGCCAGCTCACCAAACGGCGCAGGGGACGAGCAGTTCTTC.

On this clonotype itself: This may arise from a read error, as a much more abundant clone is one base away. V gene TRBV6-1 combines with J gene TRBJ1-4; a weak D match, TRBD1 (6 bases). This CDR3 has 15 residues. The V gene's germline CDR1 is MNHNS and CDR2 SASEGT. CDR3 coding DNA: TGTGTCAGCAAGAGGGGGTATCAGGGGAGTGAAAAACTGTTTTTT. Translating it yields CVSKRGYQGSEKLFF.

This clonotype was recorded a few times. The V gene is TRBV6-5, the J gene TRBJ1-4, with 8 positions matching TRBD1. Losses at the gene ends were 0 bases for V and 5 bases for J; bases not matched to a gene: 2. Germline values: CDR1 MNHEY, CDR2 SVGAGI. This CDR3 has 15 amino acids. The CDR3: CASSYSTGENEKLFF. The CDR3 DNA sequence: TGTGCCAGCAGTTACTCGACAGGGGAGAATGAAAAACTGTTTTTT.

Of note for this clonotype: A far larger clone is only one base removed, so a read error is likely. The chain uses TRBV25-1 and TRBJ2-2; TRBD2 matches at 8 bases. The CDR3 has 15 amino acids. J gave up 0 bases and V 3 bases, and 0 bases lay outside the gene matches. In germline, CDR1 is MGHDK, CDR2 SYGVNS. The CDR3 region is CASSEGLANTGELFF. The CDR3 DNA reads TGTGCCAGCAGTGAGGGACTAGCGAACACCGGGGAGCTGTTTTTT.

This clonotype showed up many times. The V call is TRBV12-3 or TRBV12-4, the J call TRBJ2-1; D ambiguous. The V gene lost 8 bases and the J gene lost 1 base, with 15 bases spanning the gap. This CDR3 spans 15 amino acids. CDR3 protein: CASCHDPPSYNEQFF. CDR3 in DNA: TGTGCCAGCTGCCATGACCCCCCGTCCTACAATGAGCAGTTCTTC.

This clonotype was counted at least ten times. J is TRBJ1-1 and V is TRBV27; 10 bases map to TRBD1. The CDR3 is 16 residues long. Germline-derived CDR1 and CDR2 are MNHEY and SMNVEV (reference sequence). The V and J ends lost 10 bases and 3 bases, in that order; junction bases with no gene match: 14. CDR3 region: CATAPGTGVFDTEAFF. The CDR3 DNA sequence: TGTGCCACAGCTCCGGGGACAGGGGTTTTTGACACTGAAGCTTTCTTT.

This clonotype was seen a handful of times. The rearrangement links TRBV12-3 or TRBV12-4 to TRBJ1-4, with D perhaps matching TRBD1 (5 bases). The CDR3 contains 16 residues. Trimming removed 8 bases from V and 8 bases from J, with 24 bases in between. CDR3 in amino acids: CASGYKQGRVGEKLFF. CDR3 nucleotide sequence: TGTGCCAGCGGATACAAGCAGGGACGAGTTGGCGAAAAACTGTTTTTT.